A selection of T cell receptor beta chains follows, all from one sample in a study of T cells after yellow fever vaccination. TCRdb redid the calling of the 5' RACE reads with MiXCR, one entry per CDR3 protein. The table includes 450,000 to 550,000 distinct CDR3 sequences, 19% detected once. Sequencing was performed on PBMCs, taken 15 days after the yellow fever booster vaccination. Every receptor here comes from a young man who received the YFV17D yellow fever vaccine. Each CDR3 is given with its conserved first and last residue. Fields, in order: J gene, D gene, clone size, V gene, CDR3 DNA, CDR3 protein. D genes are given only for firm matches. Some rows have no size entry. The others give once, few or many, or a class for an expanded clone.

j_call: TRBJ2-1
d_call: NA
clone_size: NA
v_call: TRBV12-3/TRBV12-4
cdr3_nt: TGTGCCAGCAGTTTAGAGGAGGGCGCCTACAATGAGCAGTTCTTC
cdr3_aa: CASSLEEGAYNEQFF

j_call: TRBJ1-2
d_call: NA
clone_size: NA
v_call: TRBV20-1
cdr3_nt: TGCAGTGCTAGACCCGAGACTAACTATGGCTACACCTTC
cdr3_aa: CSARPETNYGYTF

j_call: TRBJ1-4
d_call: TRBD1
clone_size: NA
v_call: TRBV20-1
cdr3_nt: TGCAGTGCTGCCGGGACAGGAGGGGAAAAACTGTTTTTT
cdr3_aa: CSAAGTGGEKLFF

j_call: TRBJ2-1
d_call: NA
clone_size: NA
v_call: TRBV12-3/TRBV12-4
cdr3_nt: TGTGCCAGCAGCACGGACTCTATCTCCTACAATGAGCAGTTCTTC
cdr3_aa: CASSTDSISYNEQFF

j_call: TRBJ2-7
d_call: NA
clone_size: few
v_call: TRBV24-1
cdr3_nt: TGTGCCACCAGTGAAGAGCAGTACTTC
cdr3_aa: CATSEEQYF

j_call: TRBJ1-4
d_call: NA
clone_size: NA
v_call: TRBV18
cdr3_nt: TGTGCCAGCTCACCAAGACAGGATGAAAAACTGTTTTTT
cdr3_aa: CASSPRQDEKLFF

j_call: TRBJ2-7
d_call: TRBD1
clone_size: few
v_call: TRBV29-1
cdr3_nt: TGCAGCGTTGGGCCGACAGGGGACGAGCAGTACTTC
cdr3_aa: CSVGPTGDEQYF

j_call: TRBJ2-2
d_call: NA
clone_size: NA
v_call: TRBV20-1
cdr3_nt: TGCAGTGCTAGAGCCCTCGGGTCGGGGGAGCTGTTTTTT
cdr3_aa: CSARALGSGELFF

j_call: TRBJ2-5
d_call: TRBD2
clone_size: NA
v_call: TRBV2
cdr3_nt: TGTGCCAGCACCGGACTAGCGGAGTCGGTGGAGACCCAGTACTTC
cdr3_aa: CASTGLAESVETQYF

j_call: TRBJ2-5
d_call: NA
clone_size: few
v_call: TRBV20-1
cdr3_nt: TGCAGTGCTAGAGACCCGCGACGGGAAGAGACCCAGTACTTC
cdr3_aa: CSARDPRREETQYF

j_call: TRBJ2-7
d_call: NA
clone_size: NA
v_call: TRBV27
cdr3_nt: TGTGCCAGCAGTTTATTAGCCGGACACGAGCAGTACTTC
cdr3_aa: CASSLLAGHEQYF

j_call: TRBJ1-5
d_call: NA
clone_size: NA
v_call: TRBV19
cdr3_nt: TGTGCCAGTAGTATCAGACAGGTGGGTCAGCCCCAGCATTTT
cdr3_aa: CASSIRQVGQPQHF

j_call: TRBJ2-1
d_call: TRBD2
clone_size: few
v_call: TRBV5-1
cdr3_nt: TGCGCCAGCAGCGCACTTGGGAGCGGGAGTGGGGGTGAGCAGTTCTTC
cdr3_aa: CASSALGSGSGGEQFF

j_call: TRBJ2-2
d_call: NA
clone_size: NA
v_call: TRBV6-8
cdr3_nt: TGTGCCAGCAGTCTAACCGGGAGCCTAAACACCGGGGAGCTGTTTTTT
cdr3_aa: CASSLTGSLNTGELFF

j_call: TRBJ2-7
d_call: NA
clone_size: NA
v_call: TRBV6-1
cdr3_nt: TGTGCCAGCAGTCCGACAGATTCCTTTCCCTACGAGCAGTACTTC
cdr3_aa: CASSPTDSFPYEQYF

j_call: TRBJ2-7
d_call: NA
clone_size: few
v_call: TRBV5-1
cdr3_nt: TGCGCCAGCAGCCCCGGCCTGAAGTCGGACGAGCAGTACTTC
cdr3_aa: CASSPGLKSDEQYF

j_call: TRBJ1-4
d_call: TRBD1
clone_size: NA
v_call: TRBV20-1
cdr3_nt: TGCAGTTTTCCGGACAGGGCTAATGAAAAACTGTTTTTT
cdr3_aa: CSFPDRANEKLFF

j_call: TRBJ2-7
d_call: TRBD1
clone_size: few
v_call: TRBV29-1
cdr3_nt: TGCAGCGTTGGGCAGGGGGCGCAGGAGCAGTACTTC
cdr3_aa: CSVGQGAQEQYF

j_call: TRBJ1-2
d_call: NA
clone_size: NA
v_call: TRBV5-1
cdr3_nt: TGCGCCAGCAGCCCCAGTGCAGGATATGGCTACACCTTC
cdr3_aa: CASSPSAGYGYTF

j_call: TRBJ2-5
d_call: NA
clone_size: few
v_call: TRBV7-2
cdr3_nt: TGTGCCAGCAGCTTAGTTCCGGGAGAGGGGGAGACCCAGTACTTC
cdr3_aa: CASSLVPGEGETQYF

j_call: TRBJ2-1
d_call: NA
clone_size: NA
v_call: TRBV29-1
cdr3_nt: TGCAGCGTTGAAACTAGCAAGAGCTCCTACAATGAGCAGTTCTTC
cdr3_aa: CSVETSKSSYNEQFF

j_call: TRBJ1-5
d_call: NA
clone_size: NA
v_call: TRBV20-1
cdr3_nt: TGCAGTGCTGACTTCGGACACGCAGATCAGCCCCAGCATTTT
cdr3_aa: CSADFGHADQPQHF

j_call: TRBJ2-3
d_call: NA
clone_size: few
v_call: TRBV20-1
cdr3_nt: TGCAGTGCTAGCGTGGTCAGCCCAGATACGCAGTATTTT
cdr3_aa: CSASVVSPDTQYF

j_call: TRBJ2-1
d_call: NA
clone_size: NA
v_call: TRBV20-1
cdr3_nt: TGCAGTGCTAGAGAGGCAGGGTACAATGAGCAGTTCTTC
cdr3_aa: CSAREAGYNEQFF

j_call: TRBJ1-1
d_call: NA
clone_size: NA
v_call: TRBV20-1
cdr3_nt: TGCAGTGCTAGAGTGACTGCAAAGACTGAAGCTTTCTTT
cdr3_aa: CSARVTAKTEAFF

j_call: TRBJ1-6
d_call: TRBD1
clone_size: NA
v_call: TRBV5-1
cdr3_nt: TGCGCCAGCAGTGTGACAGGGAGGAGGTCACCCCTCCACTTT
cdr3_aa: CASSVTGRRSPLHF

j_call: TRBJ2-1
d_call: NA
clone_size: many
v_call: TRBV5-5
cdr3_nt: TGTGCCAGCAGCTTACGGGCATGGCCATCCCCGGGCGATGAGCAGTTCTTC
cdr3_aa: CASSLRAWPSPGDEQFF

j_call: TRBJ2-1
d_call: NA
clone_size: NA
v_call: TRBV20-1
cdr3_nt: TGCAGTGCTAGCGGCTTACCGGGGCCTCGAGGAAATGAGCAGTTCTTC
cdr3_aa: CSASGLPGPRGNEQFF

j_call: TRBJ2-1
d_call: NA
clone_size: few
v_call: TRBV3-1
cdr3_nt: TGTGCCAGCAGCCAAGATTGGAACATGGATGAGCAGTTCTTC
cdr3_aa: CASSQDWNMDEQFF